The 32 T cell receptor beta chains given below trace back to one sample, sequenced in a study of T cell responses to AZD1222 COVID-19 vaccine. TCRdb's copy holds only in-frame clones and misses some; the assay was immunoSEQ multiplex PCR. Altogether 95,000 to 110,000 clones are present, just over 90% being singletons, with the ten largest covering about 6.8%. The source was peripheral blood, collected 28 days after the second AZD1222 dose. These TCRs come from an adult who received the AZD1222 COVID-19 vaccine.

This chain links TRBV30 with TRBJ2-1; D perhaps matches TRBD1 (5 bases). The germline V gene has CDR1 GTSNPN and CDR2 SVGIG (reference sequence). The CDR3 is 12 residues long. V was cut by 2 bases and J by 10 bases, with 12 bases left in between. The CDR3 reads CAWSYRSPEQFF. As DNA, the CDR3 is TGTGCCTGGAGTTACAGGTCCCCAGAGCAGTTCTTC.

CDR3 amino acids: CASDRGSTEAFF. DNA of the CDR3: TGTGCCAGCGACAGGGGGAGCACTGAAGCTTTCTTT. The rearrangement links TRBV2 to TRBJ1-1; 9 nucleotides align to TRBD1. The CDR3 is 12 residues long. In germline, CDR1 is SNHLY, CDR2 FYNNEI. V was pared by 8 bases and J by 4 bases, with 2 bases of the junction left unmatched.

The chain has TRBV4-2 and TRBJ1-2; TRBD1 matches at 7 bases. The CDR3 length is 13 residues. Germline trimming cut 6 bases from V and 2 bases from J; bases unmatched to any gene: 3. CDR1 and CDR2 from the germline V gene are LGHNA and YNFKEQ. The CDR3 loop reads CASRGTENYGYTF. DNA of the CDR3: TGTGCCAGCAGGGGGACAGAGAACTATGGCTACACCTTC.

The chain uses TRBV19 and TRBJ2-1, with TRBD2 as a possible D gene (6 bases). Trimming shortened V by 10 bases and J by 2 bases, and 12 bases separated the two germline ends. The CDR3 runs to 13 residues. Germline V gene lookup returns CDR1 LNHDA and CDR2 SQIVND (reference sequence). The CDR3 nucleotides read TGTGCCACCGTTGCGGGAACCTACAATGAGCAGTTCTTC. Translation: CATVAGTYNEQFF.

The table lists this clone with a count of one. The chain is built from TRBV28 and TRBJ2-2; D not certain. This CDR3 has 16 amino acids. Germline loops: CDR1 MDHEN, CDR2 SYDVKM. With 7 bases removed from V and 4 bases from J, the gap between germline ends came to 19 bases. As DNA, the CDR3 is TGTGCCAGCACCGCTCTGAATTCTGGGGTCACCGGGGAGCTGTTTTTT. It codes for CASTALNSGVTGELFF.

V usage is TRBV10-3 and J usage is TRBJ1-1; tentative D call: TRBD1 (6 bases). Germline V lookup: CDR1 ENHRY, CDR2 SYGVKD. The CDR3 has 12 amino acids. V lost 3 bases and J 7 bases, leaving 9 bases between the germline ends. The CDR3 coding sequence is TGTGCCATCAGTGAAGGGGGAAGTGAAGCTTTCTTT. It is translated as CAISEGGSEAFF.

The V and J genes are TRBV5-1 and TRBJ2-2; 7 nucleotides line up with TRBD2. Germline loops: CDR1 SGHRS, CDR2 YFSETQ. The CDR3 runs to 14 residues. V lost 4 bases, J lost 3 bases, and 3 bases stayed unmatched. The CDR3 DNA is TGCGCCAGCAGCGACGGGAGGTACACCGGGGAGCTGTTTTTT. This translates into CASSDGRYTGELFF.

The J gene is TRBJ1-5, the V gene TRBV2; a weak D match, TRBD1 (5 bases). Germline CDR1 and CDR2: SNHLY and FYNNEI. The CDR3 extends over 15 amino acids. Trimming removed 7 bases from V and 0 bases from J, with 13 bases in between. The CDR3 protein is CASKGTAYSNQPQHF. The CDR3 coding sequence is TGTGCCAGCAAAGGGACCGCTTATAGCAATCAGCCCCAGCATTTT.

The chain has TRBV3-1 (or the pseudogene TRBV3-2) and TRBJ2-7, with D perhaps given as TRBD1 or TRBD2 (8 bases each). V was pared by 1 base and J by 3 bases, with 22 bases between. The length of the CDR3 is 18 residues. From germline, CDR1 is LGHDT and CDR2 YNNKEL (reference sequence). The CDR3 here is CASSQAQGDDSGIYEQYF. CDR3 bases: TGTGCCAGCAGCCAAGCACAGGGGGATGATAGCGGGATCTACGAGCAGTACTTC.

This sequence joins TRBV14 and TRBJ2-1, with D unresolved. The CDR3 spans 12 residues. Per germline, CDR1 SGHDN and CDR2 FVKESK. The V end lost 4 bases, the J end lost 8 bases, and 9 bases lay between the germline ends. The CDR3 DNA follows: TGTGCCAGCAGCCCTCGCCAGGATGAGCAGTTCTTC. Translated, it gives CASSPRQDEQFF. Filled out from reference TRBV14 and TRBJ2-1, the complete variable domain reads EAGVTQFPSHSVIEKGQTVTLRCDPISGHDNLYWYRRVMGKEIKFLLHFVKESKQDESGMPNNRFLAERTGGTYSTLKVQPAELEDSGVYFCASSPRQDEQFFGPGTRLTVL.

Written as DNA, the CDR3 is TGTGCCAGTATAAGAGGGGAAAAACTGTTTTTT. This codes for CASIRGEKLFF. The chain employs TRBV6-5 and TRBJ1-4; unclear D gene. Trimming removed 9 bases from V and 8 bases from J, with 10 bases in between. Germline V gene sequence: CDR1 MNHEY, CDR2 SVGAGI. This CDR3 comprises 11 residues.

This sequence joins TRBV19 and TRBJ2-6, with 7 bases lining up with TRBD2. The germline V gene has CDR1 LNHDA and CDR2 SQIVND (reference sequence). The J segment lost 2 bases and the V segment lost 1 base, leaving 2 bases of the junction unmatched. The CDR3 consists of 16 residues. This chain's CDR3 is CASSIGEGTGANVLTF. As DNA, the CDR3 is TGTGCCAGTAGTATAGGGGAGGGAACTGGGGCCAACGTCCTGACTTTC.

This chain connects TRBV7-2 to TRBJ2-3; tentative D call: TRBD2 (6 bases). Germline V gene lookup returns CDR1 SGHTA and CDR2 FQGNSA. With 5 bases removed from V and 1 base from J, the gap between germline ends came to 19 bases. The CDR3 extends over 17 amino acids. CDR3 DNA sequence: TGTGCCAGCAGCCCCCGGGACTTTCTCACTGGCACAGATACGCAGTATTTT. This encodes CASSPRDFLTGTDTQYF. The whole variable domain, remainder taken from reference TRBV7-2 and TRBJ2-3, is GAGVSQSPSNKVTEKGKDVELRCDPISGHTALYWYRQSLGQGLEFLIYFQGNSAPDKSGLPSDRFSAERTGGSVSTLTIQRTQQEDSAVYLCASSPRDFLTGTDTQYFGPGTRLTVL.

The rearrangement joins TRBV9 to TRBJ1-1; no reliable D call. This CDR3 comprises 12 residues. CDR1 and CDR2 from the germline V gene are SGDLS and YYNGEE. V lost 1 base to trimming and J lost 3 bases, with 4 bases between them. The CDR3: CASSVRDTEAFF. In nucleotides, the CDR3 is TGTGCCAGCAGCGTAAGAGACACTGAAGCTTTCTTT.

The V and J genes are TRBV13 and TRBJ1-2; D may be TRBD1 (5 bases). This CDR3 is built from 12 residues. The V end lost 5 bases, the J end lost 4 bases, and 8 bases lay between the germline ends. Germline CDR1 PRHDT, CDR2 FYEKMQ (reference sequence). The CDR3 sequence is CASSLGTYGYTF. CDR3 in DNA: TGTGCCAGCAGCCTGGGGACCTATGGCTACACCTTC.

The sample holds a few counts of this clone. The rearrangement links TRBV7-9 to TRBJ2-5; 9 bases match TRBD2. CDR1 and CDR2 (germline): SEHNR, FQNEAQ (reference sequence). The V and J ends lost 1 base and 1 base, in that order; junction bases with no gene match: 10. This CDR3 is built from 18 residues. In nucleotides, the CDR3 is TGTGCCAGCAGCTTAGGGGATGGCGGGAGGGCCCTCCAAGAGACCCAGTACTTC. Translated, it gives CASSLGDGGRALQETQYF.

This chain links TRBV6-5 with TRBJ2-7; D possibly uses TRBD1 or TRBD2 (5 bases each). This CDR3 is built from 13 residues. V lost 7 bases to trimming and J lost 6 bases, with 16 bases between them. Germline CDR1 MNHEY, CDR2 SVGAGI. The CDR3 coding sequence is TGTGCCAGCAAACCGGGACGGGACGGCGAGCAGTACTTC. Translating it yields CASKPGRDGEQYF.

V is TRBV5-6 and J is TRBJ2-5; D gene unclear. V was shortened by 4 bases and J by 9 bases, with 13 bases between the two germline ends. The CDR3 contains 12 residues. Germline CDR1 reads SGHDT; CDR2 reads YYEEEE. Here the CDR3 reads CASSRTPVPQYF. In DNA form, the CDR3 reads TGTGCCAGCAGCCGGACCCCGGTACCCCAGTACTTC.

This rearrangement joins TRBV2 to TRBJ1-6, with D possibly being TRBD1 (5 bases). The CDR3 extends over 12 amino acids. Germline V gene sequence: CDR1 SNHLY, CDR2 FYNNEI. Deletions cut 8 bases from V and 9 bases from J, with 11 bases between. The CDR3 region has the DNA TGTGCCAGCCGGGACGGACCTTCACCCCTCCACTTT. Amino acid sequence: CASRDGPSPLHF.

The chain links TRBV3-1 (or the pseudogene TRBV3-2) to TRBJ2-7, with no clear D. CDR1 is LGHDT and CDR2 is YNNKEL in the germline V gene (reference sequence). V lost 6 bases, J lost 3 bases, and 18 bases lay in between. The CDR3 sequence is 15 residues long. CDR3 in amino acids: CASSPPGYRIYEQYF. The CDR3, as DNA: TGTGCCAGCAGTCCGCCCGGGTATCGTATCTACGAGCAGTACTTC.

This chain connects TRBV9 to TRBJ2-7; TRBD1 aligns across 8 bases. CDR1 and CDR2 (germline): SGDLS, YYNGEE. This CDR3 has 15 amino acids. V shed 4 bases, J shed 6 bases, and the junction held 12 bases outside the gene matches. The CDR3 protein is CASSLQGDAVGEQYF. The CDR3, as DNA: TGTGCCAGCAGCTTACAGGGGGACGCCGTGGGCGAGCAGTACTTC.

The genes are TRBV5-1 and TRBJ1-4, with D unclear. The CDR3 runs 13 residues. Trimming cost V 1 base and J 5 bases, with 6 bases left between them. Germline CDR1 and CDR2: SGHRS and YFSETQ. The CDR3 loop reads CASSLLGNEKLFF. In nucleotides, the CDR3 is TGCGCCAGCAGCTTGTTGGGAAATGAAAAACTGTTTTTT.

V is TRBV24-1 and J is TRBJ1-4, with a weak D call TRBD1 (6 bases). Germline CDR1 is KGHDR and CDR2 is SFDVKD. CDR3 size: 15 residues. Trimming shortened V by 4 bases and J by 3 bases, and 11 bases separated the two germline ends. The CDR3 loop is CATSEAGASNEKLFF. The CDR3 DNA follows: TGTGCCACCAGTGAGGCAGGGGCCTCTAATGAAAAACTGTTTTTT.

V usage is TRBV5-4 and J usage is TRBJ2-3, with 12 bases identical to TRBD2. The trim removed 0 bases at V and 6 bases at J, leaving 5 bases unmatched. The CDR3 loop spans 16 amino acids. The germline gives CDR1 SGHNT, CDR2 YYREEE (reference sequence). The CDR3: CASSLELAGGGDTQYF. The CDR3 DNA is TGTGCCAGCAGCTTGGAACTAGCGGGGGGAGGGGATACGCAGTATTTT.

This rearrangement joins TRBV5-5 to TRBJ2-7; D gene unclear. CDR3 length: 11 residues. V gave up 1 base and J gave up 4 bases, with 3 bases separating them. From germline, CDR1 is SGHKS and CDR2 YYEKEE (reference sequence). The CDR3 reads CASSLTYEQYF. CDR3 bases: TGTGCCAGCAGCTTGACTTACGAGCAGTACTTC.

J is TRBJ1-5 and V is TRBV4-1; D is ambiguous. Germline CDR1 and CDR2: MGHRA and YSYEKL. The CDR3 length is 14 residues. Between the trimmed V and J ends, which lost 0 bases and 11 bases, there was a span of 14 bases. In DNA, the CDR3 is TGCGCCAGCAGCCAAGAAAACCCTGGGCAAGCCCAGCATTTT. Its translation: CASSQENPGQAQHF.

This clone came up a few times. The chain uses TRBV2 and TRBJ1-2, with TRBD1 identical over 7 bases. This CDR3 comprises 13 residues. Germline V gene lookup returns CDR1 SNHLY and CDR2 FYNNEI. J was trimmed by 7 bases and V by 6 bases; bases with no gene match: 8. DNA of the CDR3: TGTGCCAGCAGAAGGGACAGTAAATCTGGCTACACCTTC. Protein product: CASRRDSKSGYTF.

The V gene is TRBV30, the J gene TRBJ1-5; tentatively, D is TRBD1 (5 bases). This CDR3 region has 13 residues. CDR1 GTSNPN and CDR2 SVGIG come from the germline V gene (reference sequence). The V gene lost 5 bases and the J gene lost 6 bases, with 14 bases spanning the gap. The CDR3 loop is CAWGGEFGQPQHF. CDR3 coding DNA: TGTGCCTGGGGGGGGGAGTTCGGTCAGCCCCAGCATTTT.

V and J are TRBV4-1 and TRBJ1-2; perhaps TRBD1 as D (6 bases). The CDR3 is made up of 15 amino acids. Trimming took off 0 bases at V and 5 bases at J, with 13 bases between the two ends. The germline V gene has CDR1 MGHRA and CDR2 YSYEKL. In nucleotides, the CDR3 is TGCGCCAGCAGCCAAGATCAGGGGACTCGGTATGGCTACACCTTC. Translated, it gives CASSQDQGTRYGYTF.

The chain links TRBV13 to TRBJ2-7; tentatively, D is TRBD1 or TRBD2 (7 bases each). This CDR3 has 16 amino acids. Germline lookup yields CDR1 PRHDT and CDR2 FYEKMQ (reference sequence). The V gene lost 4 bases and the J gene lost 3 bases, with 19 bases spanning the gap. The CDR3 DNA sequence: TGTGCCAGCAGCTCGGCGGGGGACAGAGGGCACTACGAGCAGTACTTC. Translating gives CASSSAGDRGHYEQYF.

J is TRBJ1-5 and V is TRBV24-1, with TRBD1 matching over 8 bases. The CDR3 length is 16 residues. Germline lookup yields CDR1 KGHDR and CDR2 SFDVKD. V dropped 0 bases and J dropped 5; count of bases not matched to a gene: 5. CDR3: CATSDLPTGGDQPQHF. In DNA form, the CDR3 reads TGTGCCACCAGTGATTTGCCTACAGGGGGGGATCAGCCCCAGCATTTT.

The CDR3 is CASSSSGQGGGNTIYF. The CDR3 region has the DNA TGTGCCAGCAGCTCCTCGGGACAGGGTGGTGGAAACACCATATATTTT. The rearrangement uses TRBV7-9 and TRBJ1-3, with 9 bases that match TRBD1. Germline V CDR1 and CDR2: SEHNR, FQNEAQ (reference sequence). This CDR3 spans 16 amino acids. V lost 4 bases to trimming and J lost 3 bases; unmatched junction nucleotides: 7.